The T cell receptor (beta chain) described here comes from a study of naive and memory T cell subsets. General observations from the study: No ground truth validated the naive and memory repertoire findings.

After CD4 positive bead selection, the CD4-negative fraction gave CD8 T cells. This CDR3 region has 16 residues. Trimming cost V 5 bases and J 8 bases; bases outside gene matches: 13. In germline, CDR1 is DFQATT, CDR2 SNEGSKA (reference sequence). Regarding this clonotype: Its matching antigen is unknown.

An equimolar mix of two oligonucleotides served as the beta constant-region primer for TRBC1 and TRBC2. TCRdb used MiXCR to reprocess the UMI-ligation and nested PCR reads, holding one entry per CDR3 protein. The table records some 83,000 distinct CDR3 sequences, around 14% of them present only once. The chain recombines TRBV20-1 with TRBJ2-1, with TRBD2 matching 12 bases. The clonotype comes from a human donor in good health. The sequencing input was central memory CD4+ T cells from blood. The CDR3 DNA reads TGCAGTGCTCCAGGACTAGCGGGATTAACCAAAGATGAGCAGTTCTTC. This sequence encodes CSAPGLAGLTKDEQFF.